This T cell receptor (beta chain) was identified during a study of cytomegalovirus exposure and HLA in healthy donors. Concerning this clone itself: Its antigen is unidentified.

Germline V gene sequence: CDR1 MNHNS, CDR2 SASEGT. Deletions cut 6 bases from V and 0 bases from J, with 15 bases between. The CDR3 sequence is 15 residues long. Primers for the PCR totalled 60 Vbeta and 13 Jbeta. The data were produced by immunoSEQ multiplex PCR, yet TCRdb's version contains in-frame clones alone and is incomplete. This sample has about 150,000 clones, with about 84% found just once. General observations from the study: It was taken for granted in presence/absence analyses that sequencing depth across donors was roughly uniform.

The chain employs TRBV6-1 and TRBJ2-7; TRBD1 is a possible D gene (6 bases). Specimen: PBMCs. The sequence was collected from a woman aged 40 to 50 in good health and CMV-seropositive. CDR3 region: CASSGNRVRSYEQYF. The CDR3 nucleotides are TGTGCCAGCAGCGGGAACAGGGTCCGCTCCTACGAGCAGTACTTC.